This passage covers 4 T cell receptor beta chains from one sample sequenced in a study of T cell responses to AZD1222 COVID-19 vaccine. Libraries were prepared by immunoSEQ multiplex PCR; TCRdb keeps only in-frame clonotypes and omits some of them. Of 100,000 or so clones in the sample, about four fifths were seen once. The sequenced sample was peripheral blood, obtained on day 0 of AZD1222 vaccination. These TCRs come from an adult in good health.

The table lists this clone with a count of one. The chain joins TRBV4-3 to TRBJ2-6; D might be TRBD2 (6 bases). Germline-derived CDR1 and CDR2 are LGHNA and YSLEER. The CDR3 sequence is 13 residues long. Trimming shortened V by 0 bases and J by 15 bases, and 12 bases separated the two germline ends. The CDR3 reads CASSQEEGTALTF. The CDR3 bases are TGCGCCAGCAGCCAAGAGGAGGGGACGGCCCTGACTTTC.

This chain joins TRBV11-3 and TRBJ1-3; a possible D gene is TRBD1 (6 bases). CDR3 length equals 14 residues. V shed 3 bases and J shed 1 base, with 7 bases lying between them. Germline V gene lookup returns CDR1 SGHNT and CDR2 YENEEA. The DNA of the CDR3 is TGTGCCAGCAGCTTGGACAGTTCTGGAAACACCATATATTTT. Protein: CASSLDSSGNTIYF.

V and J are TRBV2 and TRBJ1-5; 9 bases fit TRBD1. The germline V gene encodes CDR1 SNHLY and CDR2 FYNNEI. The CDR3 sequence is 12 residues long. The ends lost 6 bases at V and 8 bases at J; junction bases unmatched: 2. The CDR3 is CASSGQGKPQHF. The CDR3 bases are TGTGCCAGCAGCGGACAGGGGAAGCCCCAGCATTTT.

This rearrangement joins TRBV19 to TRBJ2-3; no definite D call. The germline V gene encodes CDR1 LNHDA and CDR2 SQIVND (reference sequence). The V end lost 6 bases, the J end lost 2 bases, and 9 bases lay between the germline ends. The CDR3 sequence is 13 residues long. The CDR3 is CASRMDHTDTQYF. DNA of the CDR3: TGTGCCAGTAGGATGGACCACACAGATACGCAGTATTTT.